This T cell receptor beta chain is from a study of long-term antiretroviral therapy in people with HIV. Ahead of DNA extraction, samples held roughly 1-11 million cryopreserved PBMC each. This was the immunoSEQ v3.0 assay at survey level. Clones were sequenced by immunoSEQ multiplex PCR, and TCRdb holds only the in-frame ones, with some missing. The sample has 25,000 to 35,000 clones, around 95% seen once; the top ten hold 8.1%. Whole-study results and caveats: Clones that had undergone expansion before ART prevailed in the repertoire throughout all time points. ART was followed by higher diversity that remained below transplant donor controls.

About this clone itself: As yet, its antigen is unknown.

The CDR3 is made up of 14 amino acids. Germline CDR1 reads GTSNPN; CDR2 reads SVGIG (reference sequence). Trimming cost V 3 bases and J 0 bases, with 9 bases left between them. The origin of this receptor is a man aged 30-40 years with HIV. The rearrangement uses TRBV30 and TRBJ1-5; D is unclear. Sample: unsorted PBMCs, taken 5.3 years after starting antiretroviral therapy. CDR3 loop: CAWSDGNSNQPQHF. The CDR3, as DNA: TGTGCCTGGAGCGACGGGAATAGCAATCAGCCCCAGCATTTT.